The entry below describes one TCR beta chain. Its antigen is unknown. The CDR3 totals 14 residues. The record originates from a study of T cell therapy after organ transplantation. Generated by immunoSEQ multiplex PCR, the TCRdb table keeps only in-frame clones and is missing some. The profile shows over 45,000 clones, 85% to 95% of them singletons. Patients were solid-organ transplant recipients with drug-resistant or recurrent cytomegalovirus. This receptor was identified in a human patient who had received a solid organ transplant and had CMV disease. Sequenced material: CD8+ T cells from blood, taken before autologous CMV-specific T cell therapy. The rearrangement joins TRBV21-1 to TRBJ2-7; the table's D call of TRBD1 was not tested on the DNA. TRBV21-1 is a pseudogene locus. CDR3 sequence reads: CASSKGATGREQYF. In nucleotides, the CDR3 is TGTGCCAGCAGCAAAGGGGCGACAGGACGCGAGCAGTACTTC.